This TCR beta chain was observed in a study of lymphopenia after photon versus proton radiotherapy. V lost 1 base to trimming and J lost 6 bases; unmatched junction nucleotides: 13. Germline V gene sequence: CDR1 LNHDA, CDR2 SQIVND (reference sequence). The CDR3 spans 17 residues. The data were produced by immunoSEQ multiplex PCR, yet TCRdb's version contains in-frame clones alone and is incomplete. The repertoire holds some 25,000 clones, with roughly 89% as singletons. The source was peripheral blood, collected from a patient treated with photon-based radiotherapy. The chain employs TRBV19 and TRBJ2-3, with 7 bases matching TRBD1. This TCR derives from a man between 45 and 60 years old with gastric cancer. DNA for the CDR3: TGTGCCAGTAGTATAGGACCCTCACAGGGGCTTCGGGATACGCAGTATTTT. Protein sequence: CASSIGPSQGLRDTQYF. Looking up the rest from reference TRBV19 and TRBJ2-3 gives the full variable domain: DGGITQSPKYLFRKEGQNVTLSCEQNLNHDAMYWYRQDPGQGLRLIYYSQIVNDFQKGDIAEGYSVSREKKESFPLTVTSAQKNPTAFYLCASSIGPSQGLRDTQYFGPGTRLTVL.